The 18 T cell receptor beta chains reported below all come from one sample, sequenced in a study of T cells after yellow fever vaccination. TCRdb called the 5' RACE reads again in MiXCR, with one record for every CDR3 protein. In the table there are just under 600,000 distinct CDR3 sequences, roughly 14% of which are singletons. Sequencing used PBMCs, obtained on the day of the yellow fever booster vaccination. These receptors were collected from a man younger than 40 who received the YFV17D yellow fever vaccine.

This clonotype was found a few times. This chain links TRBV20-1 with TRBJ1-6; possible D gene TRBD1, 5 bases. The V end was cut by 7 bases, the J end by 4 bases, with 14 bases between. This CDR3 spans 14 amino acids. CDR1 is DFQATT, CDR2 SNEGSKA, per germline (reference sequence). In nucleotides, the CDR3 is TGCAGTGTCAGAGGGGTGGGTTATAATTCACCCCTCCACTTT. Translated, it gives CSVRGVGYNSPLHF.

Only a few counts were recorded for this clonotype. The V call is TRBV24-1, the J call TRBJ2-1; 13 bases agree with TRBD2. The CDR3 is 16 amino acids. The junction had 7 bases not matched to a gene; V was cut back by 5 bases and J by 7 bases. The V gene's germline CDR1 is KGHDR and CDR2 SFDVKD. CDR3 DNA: TGTGCCACCAGTGGCCAATGGACTAGCGGGAGTAATGAGCAGTTCTTC. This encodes CATSGQWTSGSNEQFF.

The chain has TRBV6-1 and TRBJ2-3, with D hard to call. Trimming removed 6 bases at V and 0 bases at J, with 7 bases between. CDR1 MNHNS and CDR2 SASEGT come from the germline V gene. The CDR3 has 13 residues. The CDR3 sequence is CASRRKSTDTQYF. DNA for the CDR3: TGTGCCAGCAGGCGGAAAAGCACAGATACGCAGTATTTT.

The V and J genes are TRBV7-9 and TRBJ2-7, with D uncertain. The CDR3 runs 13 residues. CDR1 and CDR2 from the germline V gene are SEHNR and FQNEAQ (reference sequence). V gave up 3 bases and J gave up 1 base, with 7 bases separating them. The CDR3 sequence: CASSFSASYEQYF. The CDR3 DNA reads TGTGCCAGCAGCTTCTCAGCTTCCTACGAGCAGTACTTC.

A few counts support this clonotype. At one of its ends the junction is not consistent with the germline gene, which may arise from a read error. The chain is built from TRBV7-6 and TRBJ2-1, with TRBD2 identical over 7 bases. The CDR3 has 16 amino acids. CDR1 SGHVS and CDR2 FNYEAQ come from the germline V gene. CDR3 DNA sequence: TGTGCCAGCAGCAGTACATCGTCAAGCGGGACCGGCAGGCTGGTCTTC. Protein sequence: CASSSTSSSGTGRLVF.

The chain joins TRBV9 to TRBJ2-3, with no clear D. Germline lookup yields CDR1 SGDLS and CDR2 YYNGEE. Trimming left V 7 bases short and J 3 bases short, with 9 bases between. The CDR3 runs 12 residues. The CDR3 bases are TGTGCCAGCGACGCTGGGACAGATACGCAGTATTTT. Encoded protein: CASDAGTDTQYF.

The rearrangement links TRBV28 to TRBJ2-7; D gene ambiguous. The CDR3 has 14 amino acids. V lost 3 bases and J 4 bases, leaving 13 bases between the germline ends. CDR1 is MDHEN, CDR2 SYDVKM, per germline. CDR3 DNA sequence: TGTGCCAGCAGTTTGACGGTGGCCCCGTACGAGCAGTACTTC. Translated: CASSLTVAPYEQYF.

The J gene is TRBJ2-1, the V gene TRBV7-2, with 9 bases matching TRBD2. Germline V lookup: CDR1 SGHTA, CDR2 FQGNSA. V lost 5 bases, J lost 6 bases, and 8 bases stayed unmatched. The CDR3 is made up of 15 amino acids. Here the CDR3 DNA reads TGTGCCAGCAGCCTGACTAGCGGCGCCTTCAATGAGCAGTTCTTC. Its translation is CASSLTSGAFNEQFF.

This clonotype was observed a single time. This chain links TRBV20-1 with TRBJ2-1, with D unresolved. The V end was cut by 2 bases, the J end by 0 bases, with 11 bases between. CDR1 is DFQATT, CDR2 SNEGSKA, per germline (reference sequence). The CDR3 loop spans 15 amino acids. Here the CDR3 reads CSARPTESSYNEQFF. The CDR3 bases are TGCAGTGCTAGACCGACCGAGAGCTCCTACAATGAGCAGTTCTTC.

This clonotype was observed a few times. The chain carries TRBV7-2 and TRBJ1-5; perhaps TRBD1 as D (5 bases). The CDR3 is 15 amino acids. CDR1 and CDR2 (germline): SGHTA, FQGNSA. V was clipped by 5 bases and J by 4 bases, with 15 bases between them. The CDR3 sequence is CASSPRAGRNQPQHF. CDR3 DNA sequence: TGTGCCAGCAGCCCTAGGGCAGGGCGGAATCAGCCCCAGCATTTT.

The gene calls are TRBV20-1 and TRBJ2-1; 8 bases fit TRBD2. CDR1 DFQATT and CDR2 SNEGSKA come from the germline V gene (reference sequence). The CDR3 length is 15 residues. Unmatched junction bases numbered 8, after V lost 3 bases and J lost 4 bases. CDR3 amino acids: CSASNREGYYNEQFF. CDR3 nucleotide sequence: TGCAGTGCTAGTAATCGGGAGGGCTATTACAATGAGCAGTTCTTC.

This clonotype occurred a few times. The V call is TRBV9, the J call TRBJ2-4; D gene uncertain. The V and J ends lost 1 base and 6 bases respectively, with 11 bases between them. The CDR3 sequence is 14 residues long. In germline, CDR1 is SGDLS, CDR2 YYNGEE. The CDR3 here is CASSVQAITNIQYF. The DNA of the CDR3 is TGTGCCAGCAGCGTACAGGCCATCACAAACATTCAGTACTTC.

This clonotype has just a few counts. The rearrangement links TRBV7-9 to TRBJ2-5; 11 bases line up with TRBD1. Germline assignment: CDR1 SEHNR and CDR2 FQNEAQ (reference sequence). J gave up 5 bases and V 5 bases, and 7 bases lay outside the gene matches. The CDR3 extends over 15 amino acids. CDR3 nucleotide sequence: TGTGCCAGCAGCCCTCGGGACAGGGGGTCGGAGACCCAGTACTTC. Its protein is CASSPRDRGSETQYF.

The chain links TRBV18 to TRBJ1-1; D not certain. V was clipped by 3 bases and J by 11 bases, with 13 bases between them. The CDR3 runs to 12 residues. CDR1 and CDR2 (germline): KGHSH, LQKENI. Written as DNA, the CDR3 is TGTGCCAGCTCACCCGCCCGGAAAGCGGCTTTCTTT. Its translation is CASSPARKAAFF.

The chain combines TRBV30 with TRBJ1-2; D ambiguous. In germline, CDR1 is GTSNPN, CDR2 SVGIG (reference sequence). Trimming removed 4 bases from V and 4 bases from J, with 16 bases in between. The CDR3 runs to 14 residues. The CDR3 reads CAWIPRIKPYGYTF. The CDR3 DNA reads TGTGCCTGGATCCCGAGAATAAAACCCTATGGCTACACCTTC.

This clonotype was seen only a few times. CDR3 DNA: TGTGCCAGCAGCTTAGCGACAGGGTCAAACGGTGAAGCTTTCTTT. It encodes CASSLATGSNGEAFF. The genes are TRBV7-2 and TRBJ1-1; 7 nucleotides match TRBD1. Unmatched junction bases numbered 8, after V lost 0 bases and J lost 7 bases. CDR3 size: 15 residues. Germline lookup yields CDR1 SGHTA and CDR2 FQGNSA.

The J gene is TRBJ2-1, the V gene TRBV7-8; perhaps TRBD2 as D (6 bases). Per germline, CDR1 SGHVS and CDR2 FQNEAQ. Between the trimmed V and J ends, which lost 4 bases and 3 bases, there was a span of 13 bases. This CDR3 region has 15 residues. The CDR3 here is CASSWGTGRYNEQFF. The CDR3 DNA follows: TGTGCCAGCAGCTGGGGGACTGGGCGCTACAATGAGCAGTTCTTC.

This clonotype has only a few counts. CDR3 region: CASSPRLAGTLGNEQFF. The CDR3 coding sequence is TGTGCCAGCAGCCCTAGACTAGCGGGAACCCTCGGCAATGAGCAGTTCTTC. The chain combines TRBV5-4 with TRBJ2-1, with 11 positions matching TRBD2. This CDR3 is built from 17 residues. Per germline, CDR1 SGHNT and CDR2 YYREEE (reference sequence). V was pared by 4 bases and J by 6 bases, with 12 bases of the junction left unmatched.